A selection of T cell receptor beta chains follows, all from one sample in a study of T cells expressing NK-cell markers. Following a re-call of the 5' RACE reads, TCRdb has one entry per CDR3 protein and lacks DNA. This specimen shows 130,000 to 150,000 distinct CDR3 sequences; the ten leading clones hold around 12%. Material for sequencing was blood T cells: a sorted CD56 or NKG2C T cell subset, CD4+ or CD8+ T cells, or bulk PBMC T cells (not recorded which). The receptors derive from a man aged 18 to 29 in good health. The CDR3 runs from the conserved cysteine through the conserved F or W.

j_call: TRBJ2-1
v_call: TRBV20-1
cdr3_aa: CSAGPQPHEQFF

j_call: TRBJ2-1
v_call: TRBV27
cdr3_aa: CASSLSAGNYNEQFF

j_call: TRBJ2-7
v_call: TRBV7-3
cdr3_aa: CASSPAGGSYEQYF

j_call: TRBJ2-3
v_call: TRBV6-4
cdr3_aa: CASSDGSQSLGTDTQYF

j_call: TRBJ2-7
v_call: TRBV4-3
cdr3_aa: CASSRVSGYEQYF

j_call: TRBJ2-7
v_call: TRBV7-9
cdr3_aa: CASSLMTSYEQYF

j_call: TRBJ2-5
v_call: TRBV27
cdr3_aa: CASSRGSIETQYF

j_call: TRBJ1-1
v_call: TRBV4-3
cdr3_aa: CASSPWTGSTEAFF

j_call: TRBJ2-3
v_call: TRBV20-1
cdr3_aa: CSAKGAVGHWDTQYF

j_call: TRBJ2-1
v_call: TRBV4-1
cdr3_aa: CASSQPGGSRTSNEQFF

j_call: TRBJ1-2
v_call: TRBV12-3/TRBV12-4
cdr3_aa: CASSHTGGEGYTF

j_call: TRBJ1-6
v_call: TRBV28
cdr3_aa: CASGEKSWTRNSPLHF

j_call: TRBJ2-2
v_call: TRBV3-1
cdr3_aa: CASSPQGEGCTGELFF

j_call: TRBJ2-2
v_call: TRBV30
cdr3_aa: CAGPGKKDTGELFF

j_call: TRBJ2-3
v_call: TRBV5-1
cdr3_aa: CASSLPDDGTQYF

j_call: TRBJ1-1
v_call: TRBV20-1
cdr3_aa: CSARDRGTGHTEAFF

j_call: TRBJ2-1
v_call: TRBV10-3
cdr3_aa: CAISVGGLAGSSYNEQFF

j_call: TRBJ2-5
v_call: TRBV7-2
cdr3_aa: CASRTGTSGSGETQYF

j_call: TRBJ2-1
v_call: TRBV7-9
cdr3_aa: CASTPSSGSRSNEQFF

j_call: TRBJ2-3
v_call: TRBV6-5
cdr3_aa: CASSWTSAITDTQYF